The next 24 T cell receptor beta chains were all read from a single sample in a study of OX40 agonist ivuxolimab in advanced cancers. Sequencing was performed with immunoSEQ multiplex PCR; in TCRdb, only in-frame clones are kept and a portion is missing. The profile shows about 40,000 clones, roughly 90% of them singletons. The sample in question was CD4+ or CD8+ T cells sorted from blood, obtained in a trial of the OX40 agonist ivuxolimab. Receptor source: an adult with an advanced solid tumor such as melanoma, head and neck, liver or kidney cancer.

This chain uses TRBV6-6 with TRBJ2-2; 10 bases line up with TRBD2. Looked up from germline, CDR1 is MNHNY and CDR2 is SVGAGI (reference sequence). V shed 4 bases and J 8 bases; nucleotides not matched to a gene: 1. The CDR3 runs to 13 residues. CDR3 bases: TGTGCCAGCAGTTGGGGACTAGCGGGGGAGCTGTTTTTT. This gives the protein CASSWGLAGELFF.

The rearrangement links TRBV7-6 to TRBJ2-7, with 13 positions matching TRBD2. The CDR3 has 15 amino acids. V lost 1 base and J lost 7; bases outside the gene matches: 4. Germline lookup yields CDR1 SGHVS and CDR2 FNYEAQ. This CDR3 is CASSLELAGGEEQYF. The CDR3 bases are TGTGCCAGCAGCTTAGAACTAGCGGGAGGGGAGGAGCAGTACTTC. Complete variable domain (other parts from reference TRBV7-6 and TRBJ2-7): GAGVSQSPRYKVTKRGQDVALRCDPISGHVSLYWYRQALGQGPEFLTYFNYEAQQDKSGLPNDRFSAERPEGSISTLTIQRTEQRDSAMYRCASSLELAGGEEQYFGPGTRLTVT.

The chain carries TRBV28 and TRBJ2-5, with 9 bases fitting TRBD2. CDR1 and CDR2 (germline): MDHEN, SYDVKM. The CDR3 has 14 residues. The V gene end was trimmed by 8 bases and the J gene end by 0 bases; junction bases not matched to a gene: 4. The CDR3 DNA sequence: TGTGCCAGCGGGGCGGGGGGGTACCAAGAGACCCAGTACTTC. Its translation: CASGAGGYQETQYF.

The chain joins TRBV14 to TRBJ2-1; TRBD2 might be the D (5 bases). V was clipped by 0 bases and J by 9 bases, with 9 bases between them. Germline loops: CDR1 SGHDN, CDR2 FVKESK. The CDR3 runs to 13 residues. The CDR3 loop reads CASSQDIRGEQFF. For the CDR3, the DNA is TGTGCCAGCAGCCAAGATATTCGGGGTGAGCAGTTCTTC. Full variable domain (outside the CDR3, taken from reference TRBV14 and TRBJ2-1): EAGVTQFPSHSVIEKGQTVTLRCDPISGHDNLYWYRRVMGKEIKFLLHFVKESKQDESGMPNNRFLAERTGGTYSTLKVQPAELEDSGVYFCASSQDIRGEQFFGPGTRLTVL.

Notes on this clone: A single base separates this from a much larger clone, so it may be a read error. Within the sample, other DNA sequences also encode this same CDR3. CDR3 protein: CASSAEASGSSYNEQFF. The CDR3 DNA reads as TGCGCCAGCAGCGCCGAGGCTAGCGGAAGCTCCTATAATGAGCAGTTCTTC. J is TRBJ2-1 and V is TRBV5-1; 7 bases line up with TRBD2. Germline V lookup: CDR1 SGHRS, CDR2 YFSETQ. This CDR3 region has 17 residues. Full variable domain (missing parts from reference TRBV5-1 and TRBJ2-1): KAGVTQTPRYLIKTRGQQVTLSCSPISGHRSVSWYQQTPGQGLQFLFEYFSETQRNKGNFPGRFSGRQFSNSRSEMNVSTLELGDSALYLCASSAEASGSSYNEQFFGPGTRLTVL.

The sample holds a few counts of this clone. The chain joins TRBV30 to TRBJ2-1, with D perhaps matching TRBD1 or TRBD2 (5 bases each). V was clipped by 0 bases and J by 7 bases, with 22 bases between them. This CDR3 contains 17 residues. Germline lookup yields CDR1 GTSNPN and CDR2 SVGIG (reference sequence). CDR3 residues: CAWSVQFRLAKGNEQFF. The CDR3 region has the DNA TGTGCCTGGAGTGTACAGTTTCGTCTAGCCAAGGGGAATGAGCAGTTCTTC.

In its sample, this clone was seen once. CDR3 region: CASTKGPLQPQHF. CDR3 nucleotide sequence: TGTGCCAGCACCAAGGGGCCACTTCAGCCCCAGCATTTT. The chain carries TRBV6-1 and TRBJ1-5, with D possibly being TRBD1 (5 bases). The CDR3 runs 13 residues. The germline V and J ends were trimmed by 7 bases and 6 bases, with 13 bases remaining between them. Germline CDR1 reads MNHNS; CDR2 reads SASEGT.

V is TRBV5-5 and J is TRBJ2-2; D is uncertain. CDR1 is SGHKS, CDR2 YYEKEE, per germline (reference sequence). V lost 1 base and J 7 bases, leaving 11 bases between the germline ends. This CDR3 comprises 14 residues. The CDR3 sequence is CASSLITSFGELFF. CDR3 DNA: TGTGCCAGCAGCTTGATCACATCGTTCGGGGAGCTGTTTTTT.

The genes are TRBV21-1 and TRBJ2-1; the table calls TRBD2, which could not be checked here. TRBV21-1 is a known pseudogene. CDR3 length: 17 residues. CDR3 region: CASQKGVAGWGYNEQFF. The CDR3 DNA is TGTGCCAGCCAAAAGGGGGTAGCGGGGTGGGGATACAATGAGCAGTTCTTC.

The chain links TRBV5-6 to TRBJ1-2, with D uncertain. Germline-derived CDR1 and CDR2 are SGHDT and YYEEEE. The CDR3 has 13 residues. V was cut by 0 bases and J by 6 bases, with 9 bases left in between. DNA of the CDR3: TGTGCCAGCAGCTTGGGGAAGCAGGATGGCTACACCTTC. It specifies CASSLGKQDGYTF.

This clone was detected only a few times. The chain recombines TRBV7-6 with TRBJ2-7, with unresolved D. V was clipped by 5 bases and J by 3 bases, with 11 bases between them. CDR3 length: 13 residues. Germline V CDR1 and CDR2: SGHVS, FNYEAQ. The CDR3 is CASSPRAGYEQYV. CDR3 in DNA: TGTGCCAGCAGCCCGCGCGCCGGCTACGAGCAGTACGTC.

The J gene is TRBJ2-1, the V gene TRBV11-2, with D possibly TRBD2 on 5 matching bases. CDR1 and CDR2 (germline): SGHAT, FQNNGV. Between the trimmed V and J ends, which lost 5 bases and 8 bases, there was a span of 25 bases. The CDR3 consists of 17 residues. The CDR3 DNA is TGTGCCAGCAGCCAATCCCCCCAGCGGCGGGCTGTGGATGAGCAGTTCTTC. Protein product: CASSQSPQRRAVDEQFF.

The gene calls are TRBV27 and TRBJ1-2; D gene unclear. This CDR3 is 8 amino acids long. Per germline, CDR1 MNHEY and CDR2 SMNVEV (reference sequence). V lost 8 bases to trimming and J lost 7 bases, with 2 bases between them. CDR3 sequence: CASCGYTF. CDR3 DNA sequence: TGTGCCAGCTGTGGCTACACCTTC.

V and J are TRBV19 and TRBJ1-2; D is possibly TRBD1 (6 bases). CDR1 LNHDA and CDR2 SQIVND come from the germline V gene (reference sequence). There are 15 residues in the CDR3. The ends were cut back, 4 bases at V and 2 bases at J, with 14 bases in the middle. CDR3 nucleotides: TGTGCCAGTAGTACCCCTCCTACAGGGAACTATGGCTACACCTTC. Its translation is CASSTPPTGNYGYTF. The variable domain in full, with the rest retrieved from reference TRBV19 and TRBJ1-2, is DGGITQSPKYLFRKEGQNVTLSCEQNLNHDAMYWYRQDPGQGLRLIYYSQIVNDFQKGDIAEGYSVSREKKESFPLTVTSAQKNPTAFYLCASSTPPTGNYGYTFGSGTRLTVV.

V usage is TRBV6-5 and J usage is TRBJ2-2, with D maybe TRBD1 (6 bases). The CDR3 runs to 13 residues. CDR1 MNHEY and CDR2 SVGAGI come from the germline V gene. Trimming took off 4 bases at V and 7 bases at J, with 10 bases between the two ends. DNA for the CDR3: TGTGCCAGCAGTTCCACAGGGTACGGGGAGCTGTTTTTT. It codes for CASSSTGYGELFF.

The chain joins TRBV9 to TRBJ2-1, with TRBD2 matching 8 bases. Germline CDR1 SGDLS, CDR2 YYNGEE. The V and J ends lost 4 bases and 8 bases, in that order; junction bases with no gene match: 8. The CDR3 consists of 14 residues. CDR3 sequence reads: CASSRDGGVHEQFF. The DNA for the CDR3 is TGTGCCAGCAGCAGGGACGGGGGGGTACATGAGCAGTTCTTC.

This chain links TRBV19 with TRBJ1-1, with a possible D match to TRBD1 (5 bases). The CDR3 has 14 amino acids. From germline, CDR1 is LNHDA and CDR2 SQIVND (reference sequence). V lost 1 base to trimming and J lost 4 bases, with 10 bases between them. The CDR3 is CASSIGGGGTEAFF. CDR3 nucleotide sequence: TGTGCCAGTAGTATAGGAGGTGGGGGCACTGAAGCTTTCTTT. Full variable domain (missing parts from reference TRBV19 and TRBJ1-1): DGGITQSPKYLFRKEGQNVTLSCEQNLNHDAMYWYRQDPGQGLRLIYYSQIVNDFQKGDIAEGYSVSREKKESFPLTVTSAQKNPTAFYLCASSIGGGGTEAFFGQGTRLTVV.

This clone is termed medium-sized. The chain has TRBV9 and TRBJ2-2, with 8 nucleotides matching TRBD2. Looked up from germline, CDR1 is SGDLS and CDR2 is YYNGEE. V was pared by 3 bases and J by 6 bases, with 7 bases of the junction left unmatched. This CDR3 comprises 15 residues. The CDR3 DNA reads TGTGCCAGCAGCGAGGGGATGGGACTAGCCGGGGAGCTGTTTTTT. It is translated as CASSEGMGLAGELFF.

V usage is TRBV6-6 and J usage is TRBJ2-7, with D possibly TRBD1 on 5 matching bases. The V end was cut by 0 bases, the J end by 12 bases, with 12 bases between. The germline gives CDR1 MNHNY, CDR2 SVGAGI (reference sequence). This CDR3 contains 12 residues. The CDR3 reads CASSYSGVEWYV. The CDR3 DNA sequence: TGTGCCAGCAGTTACTCAGGGGTGGAGTGGTACGTC.

This sequence joins TRBV28 and TRBJ2-1, with a tentative D call TRBD2 (6 bases). Germline V lookup: CDR1 MDHEN, CDR2 SYDVKM. The length of the CDR3 is 17 residues. Trimming stripped 1 base from V and 2 bases from J, with 15 bases between. The CDR3 DNA reads TGTGCCAGCAGTTTATTGCCAGCGGGTGCCACCTACAATGAGCAGTTCTTC. Translation gives CASSLLPAGATYNEQFF. Filled out from reference TRBV28 and TRBJ2-1, the complete variable domain reads DVKVTQSSRYLVKRTGEKVFLECVQDMDHENMFWYRQDPGLGLRLIYFSYDVKMKEKGDIPEGYSVSREKKERFSLILESASTNQTSMYLCASSLLPAGATYNEQFFGPGTRLTVL.

CDR3 loop: CASSPSGTGVPYEQYV. CDR3 bases: TGTGCCAGCAGCCCCTCCGGGACAGGGGTACCCTACGAGCAGTACGTC. The V call is TRBV5-5, the J call TRBJ2-7; 10 bases line up with TRBD1. Trimming at V came to 4 bases and at J to 2 bases, leaving 9 bases not matched to a gene. The germline CDR1 and CDR2 sequences are SGHKS and YYEKEE (reference sequence). The CDR3 runs 16 residues.

The chain has TRBV6-1 and TRBJ2-1, with 11 bases aligning to TRBD2. The CDR3 sequence is 15 residues long. The junction had 8 bases not matched to a gene; V was cut back by 3 bases and J by 10 bases. The V gene's germline CDR1 is MNHNS and CDR2 SASEGT. CDR3 sequence reads: CASSDPLAGVAEQFF. CDR3 nucleotide sequence: TGTGCCAGCAGTGACCCACTAGCGGGAGTCGCAGAGCAGTTCTTC.

The chain combines TRBV18 with TRBJ2-1; D remains ambiguous. The CDR3 runs to 12 residues. Germline-derived CDR1 and CDR2 are KGHSH and LQKENI. Between the trimmed V and J ends, which lost 2 bases and 8 bases, there was a span of 7 bases. CDR3 region: CASSPGVDEQFF. In DNA, the CDR3 is TGTGCCAGCTCACCAGGCGTCGATGAGCAGTTCTTC. Drawing the rest from reference TRBV18 and TRBJ2-1, the complete variable domain is NAGVMQNPRHLVRRRGQEARLRCSPMKGHSHVYWYRQLPEEGLKFMVYLQKENIIDESGMPKERFSAEFPKEGPSILRIQQVVRGDSAAYFCASSPGVDEQFFGPGTRLTVL.

The chain combines TRBV2 with TRBJ2-7; 7 nucleotides line up with TRBD2. Germline loops: CDR1 SNHLY, CDR2 FYNNEI. The CDR3 covers 14 residues. V lost 3 bases, J lost 6 bases, and 8 bases stayed unmatched. Written as DNA, the CDR3 is TGTGCCAGCAGTGAGTATGGGAGGGGAGCCGAGCAGTACGTC. Protein product: CASSEYGRGAEQYV.